This T cell receptor (beta chain) was sequenced in a study of OX40 agonist ivuxolimab in advanced cancers. At the level of the study: At 0.01 to 10 mg/kg, ivuxolimab was administered intravenously to patients every 2 weeks.

A word on this clone: As yet, its antigen is unknown.

The V segment lost 5 bases and the J segment 8 bases; nucleotides outside the gene matches: 15. Germline CDR1 and CDR2: MDHEN and SYDVKM. This CDR3 has 16 residues. Notes on the study in general: Doses of 0.1 to 3.0 mg/kg were accompanied by clonal expansion of CD4+ and CD8+ blood T cells by week 6.

The method was immunoSEQ multiplex PCR; TCRdb's version includes in-frame clones alone and lacks a portion of them. The sample holds 60,000 to 85,000 clones, 88% seen once. The gene calls are TRBV28 and TRBJ1-2; 9 bases are shared with TRBD1. This receptor was taken from an adult with an advanced solid tumor such as melanoma, head and neck, liver or kidney cancer. This specimen consisted of CD4+ or CD8+ T cells sorted from blood, obtained in a trial of the OX40 agonist ivuxolimab. DNA of the CDR3: TGTGCCAGCAGTCTCCTCCCGGGACAGGGAGTACCGGGCTACACCTTC. Translated: CASSLLPGQGVPGYTF.